This TCR beta chain was sequenced during a study of cytomegalovirus exposure and HLA in healthy donors. Overall study: Prior work identified more than 90 million unique TCR beta sequences in around 170 million T cells.

With respect to this clone: Its specificity is unknown.

J lost 12 bases, V lost 6 bases, and 10 bases had no gene match. This CDR3 is built from 11 residues. The germline CDR1 and CDR2 sequences are SQVTM and ANQGSEA. Both 60 Vbeta primers and 13 Jbeta primers went into the PCR. The data were produced by immunoSEQ multiplex PCR, yet TCRdb's version contains in-frame clones alone and is incomplete. Of tens of thousands of clones in the sample, roughly four fifths are singletons; the top ten hold 22%. Study-wide points: When analyzed later, the rates of TCR association showed variation by HLA locus, with DRB1 the most and HLA-C the fewest. Beyond CMV serostatus, there was no information to go on about immune exposure. The classifier, whose performance was assessed in both the original and validation cohorts, reportedly diagnosed cytomegalovirus status with high specificity and sensitivity.

The specimen sequenced was PBMCs. This receptor was taken from a woman aged 25-40 years in good health and CMV-seropositive. The chain joins TRBV29-1 to TRBJ1-2, with 7 bases aligning to TRBD1. For the CDR3, the DNA is TGCAGCGTGTCGGACAGGTTGGGGAACACCTTC. Protein sequence: CSVSDRLGNTF.